Below, 14 T cell receptor beta chains from the same sample are listed, as sequenced in a study of cytomegalovirus exposure and HLA in healthy donors. PCR involved 60 Vbeta and 13 Jbeta primers. Assay used: immunoSEQ multiplex PCR; TCRdb lists only in-frame clones, some missing. This sample has about 62,000 clones, with 65% to 80% found just once. Sequencing input: PBMCs. Source of these receptors: a young woman in good health and CMV-seronegative.

This chain connects TRBV4-3 to TRBJ2-2, with D possibly TRBD2 on 5 matching bases. Germline V CDR1 and CDR2: LGHNA, YSLEER. The CDR3 runs 16 residues. Trimming stripped 0 bases from V and 4 bases from J, with 12 bases between. As DNA, the CDR3 is TGCGCCAGCAGCCAAGATTCAGGTGGGAGCACCGGGGAGCTGTTTTTT. This translates into CASSQDSGGSTGELFF.

This clone showed up just a few times. The chain couples TRBV6-1 to TRBJ2-7, with TRBD1 identical over 8 bases. CDR1 is MNHNS, CDR2 SASEGT, per germline. The CDR3 contains 13 residues. The junction had 3 bases not matched to a gene; V was cut back by 4 bases and J by 4 bases. The CDR3 DNA reads TGTGCCAGCAGTGCCCAGGGGGCTTACGAGCAGTACTTC. The encoded protein is CASSAQGAYEQYF.

This clone was observed a single time. The V gene is TRBV11-2, the J gene TRBJ2-7, with D perhaps TRBD1 (6 bases). The germline V and J ends were trimmed by 1 base and 0 bases, with 16 bases remaining between them. Germline V gene sequence: CDR1 SGHAT, CDR2 FQNNGV. The CDR3 is 17 amino acids. The CDR3 sequence is CASSLGPDRYSSYEQYV. The CDR3, as DNA: TGTGCCAGCAGCTTAGGCCCCGACAGGTACAGCTCCTACGAGCAGTACGTC.

The chain couples TRBV5-6 to TRBJ2-5, with 8 bases aligning to TRBD1. The CDR3 loop spans 13 amino acids. Germline V lookup: CDR1 SGHDT, CDR2 YYEEEE. V shed 3 bases and J 2 bases; nucleotides not matched to a gene: 0. In DNA, the CDR3 is TGTGCCAGCAGCTGGACAGGGCAAGAGACCCAGTACTTC. It specifies CASSWTGQETQYF.

The chain has TRBV4-3 and TRBJ1-2, with 9 positions matching TRBD1. The CDR3 spans 14 residues. With V trimmed by 1 base and J by 4 bases, 1 base remained unmatched. CDR1 is LGHNA and CDR2 is YSLEER in the germline V gene. CDR3 sequence: CASSQGQGGYGYTF. Written as DNA, the CDR3 is TGCGCCAGCAGCCAAGGACAGGGGGGCTATGGCTACACCTTC.

This chain uses TRBV11-2 with TRBJ1-1, with a tentative D call TRBD1 (5 bases). With 4 bases removed from V and 0 bases from J, the gap between germline ends came to 12 bases. CDR1 SGHAT and CDR2 FQNNGV come from the germline V gene. This CDR3 has 15 residues. DNA of the CDR3: TGTGCCAGCAGCTCCTCGGACATCATGAACACTGAAGCTTTCTTT. Protein product: CASSSSDIMNTEAFF.

The chain recombines TRBV5-1 with TRBJ1-5; D not resolved. From germline, CDR1 is SGHRS and CDR2 YFSETQ. The CDR3 consists of 14 residues. V was clipped by 0 bases and J by 4 bases, with 8 bases between them. The CDR3 spells CASSLGEPNQPQHF. As DNA, the CDR3 is TGCGCCAGCAGCTTGGGAGAACCGAATCAGCCCCAGCATTTT.

The chain is built from TRBV29-1 and TRBJ2-7; D gene unclear. This CDR3 has 11 amino acids. Trimming took off 6 bases at V and 3 bases at J, with 9 bases between the two ends. Germline V gene lookup returns CDR1 SQVTM and CDR2 ANQGSEA. The CDR3: CSVAANYEQYF. The CDR3 coding sequence is TGCAGCGTCGCCGCGAACTACGAGCAGTACTTC.

The chain recombines TRBV5-1 with TRBJ2-2, with 7 bases fitting TRBD2. The germline V gene has CDR1 SGHRS and CDR2 YFSETQ. The trim removed 0 bases at V and 3 bases at J, leaving 5 bases unmatched. CDR3 size: 16 residues. The CDR3 sequence: CASSLGFAGDTGELFF. The CDR3 DNA follows: TGCGCCAGCAGCTTGGGGTTCGCGGGAGACACCGGGGAGCTGTTTTTT.

This chain links TRBV7-8 with TRBJ1-1; maybe TRBD1 (5 bases). The length of the CDR3 is 15 residues. V was trimmed by 4 bases and J by 4 bases, leaving 16 bases between them. The germline gives CDR1 SGHVS, CDR2 FQNEAQ. Here the CDR3 DNA reads TGTGCCAGCAGCTCATACAATAGGAGGGGCACTGAAGCTTTCTTT. Amino acid sequence: CASSSYNRRGTEAFF.

This clone was picked up a small number of times. V and J are TRBV6-1 and TRBJ2-1; no definite D call. This CDR3 has 11 residues. V dropped 6 bases and J dropped 7 bases, with 7 bases sitting between them. Germline V lookup: CDR1 MNHNS, CDR2 SASEGT. As DNA, the CDR3 is TGTGCCAGCAGGGTAGCAAATGAGCAGTTCTTC. Residues: CASRVANEQFF.

The chain carries TRBV5-4 and TRBJ1-2, with D maybe TRBD1 (6 bases). There are 16 residues in the CDR3. Germline CDR1 reads SGHNT; CDR2 reads YYREEE (reference sequence). Trimming left V 2 bases short and J 6 bases short, with 20 bases between. CDR3 DNA sequence: TGTGCCAGCAGCTTACCTGACAGGACCGTCTGGGATGGCTACACCTTC. It is translated as CASSLPDRTVWDGYTF.

This clone has only a few counts. The chain combines TRBV2 with TRBJ1-1; TRBD1 might be the D (5 bases). V was pared by 6 bases and J by 0 bases, with 11 bases between. Germline CDR1 SNHLY, CDR2 FYNNEI. The CDR3 has 14 residues. CDR3 residues: CASSKDTLNTEAFF. The CDR3 coding sequence is TGTGCCAGCAGCAAGGACACTCTGAACACTGAAGCTTTCTTT.

The CDR3 nucleotides are TGCGCCAGCAGCTTGGGACAGAGCCAAGAGACCCAGTACTTC. This codes for CASSLGQSQETQYF. The chain carries TRBV5-1 and TRBJ2-5; tentatively, D is TRBD1 (5 bases). This CDR3 comprises 14 residues. Germline V gene sequence: CDR1 SGHRS, CDR2 YFSETQ. The V end lost 0 bases, the J end lost 1 base, and 7 bases lay between the germline ends.